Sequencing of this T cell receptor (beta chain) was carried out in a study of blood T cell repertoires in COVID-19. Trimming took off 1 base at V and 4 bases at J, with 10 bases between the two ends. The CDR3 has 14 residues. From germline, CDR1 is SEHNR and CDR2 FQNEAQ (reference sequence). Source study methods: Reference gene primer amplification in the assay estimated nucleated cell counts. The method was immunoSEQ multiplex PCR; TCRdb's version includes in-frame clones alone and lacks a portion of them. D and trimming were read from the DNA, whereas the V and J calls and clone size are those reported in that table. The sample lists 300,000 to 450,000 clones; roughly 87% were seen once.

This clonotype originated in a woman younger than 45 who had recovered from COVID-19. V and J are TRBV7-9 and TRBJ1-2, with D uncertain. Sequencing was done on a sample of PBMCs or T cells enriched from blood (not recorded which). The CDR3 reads CASSLDLTSYGYTF. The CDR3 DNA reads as TGTGCCAGCAGCTTAGATCTCACGAGCTATGGCTACACCTTC.